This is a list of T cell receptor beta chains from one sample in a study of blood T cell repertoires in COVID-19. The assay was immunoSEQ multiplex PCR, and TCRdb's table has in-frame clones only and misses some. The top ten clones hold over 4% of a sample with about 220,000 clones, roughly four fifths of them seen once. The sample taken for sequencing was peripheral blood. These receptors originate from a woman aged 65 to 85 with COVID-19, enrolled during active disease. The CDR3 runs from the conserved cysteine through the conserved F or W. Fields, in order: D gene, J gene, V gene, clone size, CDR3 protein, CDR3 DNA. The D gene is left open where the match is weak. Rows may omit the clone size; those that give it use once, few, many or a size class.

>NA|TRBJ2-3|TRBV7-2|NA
CASSSRVPRADTQYF
TGTGCCAGCAGCAGCCGGGTCCCCCGGGCAGATACGCAGTATTTT
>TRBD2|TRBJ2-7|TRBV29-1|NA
CSVLTSGAYEQYF
TGCAGCGTTCTGACTAGCGGGGCCTACGAGCAGTACTTC
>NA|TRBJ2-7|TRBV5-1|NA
CASSLARDSYEQYF
TGCGCCAGCAGCTTGGCACGGGATTCTTACGAGCAGTACTTC
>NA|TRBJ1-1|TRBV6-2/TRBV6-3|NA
CASSYPDNRYQNTEAFF
TGTGCCAGCAGTTACCCCGATAACAGGTACCAGAACACTGAAGCTTTCTTT
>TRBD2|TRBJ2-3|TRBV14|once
CASSQIGGSTDTQYF
TGTGCCAGCAGCCAGATCGGGGGGAGCACAGATACGCAGTATTTT
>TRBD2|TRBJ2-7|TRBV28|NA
CASSETSGRAHEQYF
TGTGCCAGCAGTGAGACTAGCGGGAGGGCCCACGAGCAGTACTTC
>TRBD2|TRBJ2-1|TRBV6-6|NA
CASRGLAGSWEQFF
TGTGCCAGCAGAGGGTTAGCGGGGAGTTGGGAGCAGTTCTTC
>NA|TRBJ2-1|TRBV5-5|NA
CASSVASNLGQEQFF
TGTGCCAGCAGCGTAGCGTCAAATCTAGGACAGGAGCAGTTCTTC
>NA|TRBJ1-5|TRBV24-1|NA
CATSDSSIRGQPQHF
TGTGCCACCAGTGATTCCTCCATCCGCGGTCAGCCCCAGCATTTT
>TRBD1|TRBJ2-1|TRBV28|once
CASSTGTEPLNEQFF
TGTGCCAGCAGCACCGGGACAGAACCACTCAATGAGCAGTTCTTC
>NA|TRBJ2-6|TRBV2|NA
CASSQGGHNVLTF
TGTGCCAGCAGTCAAGGGGGGCACAACGTCCTGACTTTC
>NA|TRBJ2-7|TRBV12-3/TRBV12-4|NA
CASSRRRIYEQYF
TGTGCCAGCAGCCGAAGGAGAATCTACGAGCAGTACTTC
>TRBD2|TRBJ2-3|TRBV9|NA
CASSVAPFRASGIGGSTDTQYF
TGTGCCAGCAGCGTAGCACCCTTTCGGGCTAGCGGGATCGGAGGGAGCACAGATACGCAGTATTTT
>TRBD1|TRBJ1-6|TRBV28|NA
CASRPGQGANSPLHF
TGTGCCAGCAGGCCAGGACAGGGGGCAAATTCACCCCTCCACTTT
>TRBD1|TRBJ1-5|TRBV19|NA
CASSPGQGSNQPQHF
TGTGCCAGTAGCCCTGGACAGGGGAGCAATCAGCCCCAGCATTTT
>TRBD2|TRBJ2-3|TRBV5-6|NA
CASSLVLAGLQYF
TGTGCCAGCAGCTTGGTATTAGCGGGTCTGCAGTATTTT
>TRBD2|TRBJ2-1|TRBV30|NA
CAWSVGSGRYNEQFF
TGTGCCTGGAGTGTTGGTAGCGGGAGATACAATGAGCAGTTCTTC
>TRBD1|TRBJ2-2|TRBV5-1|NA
CASSLSTGGANTGELFF
TGCGCCAGCAGCTTATCGACAGGGGGCGCGAACACCGGGGAGCTGTTTTTT
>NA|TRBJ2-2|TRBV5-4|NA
CASYNRAQGTGELFF
TGTGCCAGTTACAACAGAGCCCAGGGAACCGGGGAGCTGTTTTTT
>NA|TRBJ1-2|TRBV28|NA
CASSSLDYGYTF
TGTGCCAGCAGTTCGCTAGATTATGGCTACACCTTC
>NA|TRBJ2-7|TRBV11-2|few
CASRGGTRQYF
TGTGCCAGCAGGGGGGGTACGCGGCAGTACTTC
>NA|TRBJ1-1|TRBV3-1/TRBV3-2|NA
CASSPTQGNTEAFF
TGTGCCAGCAGCCCGACGCAGGGGAACACTGAAGCTTTCTTT
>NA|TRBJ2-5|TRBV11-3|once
CASSLAGTSETQYF
TGTGCCAGCAGCTTAGCGGGTACGAGCGAGACCCAGTACTTC
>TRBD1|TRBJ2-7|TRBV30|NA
CACPKRTGGYEQYF
TGTGCCTGTCCCAAGAGGACAGGGGGTTACGAGCAGTACTTC
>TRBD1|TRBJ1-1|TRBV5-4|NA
CASRRDRGTATEAFF
TGTGCCAGCAGACGGGACAGGGGAACGGCCACTGAAGCTTTCTTT
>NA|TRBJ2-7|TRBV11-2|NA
CASSSRGGFSYEQYF
TGTGCCAGCAGCTCCAGGGGAGGGTTCTCCTACGAGCAGTACTTC
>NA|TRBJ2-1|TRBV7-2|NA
CASSLGGSSSYNEQFF
TGTGCCAGCAGCTTGGGGGGAAGCAGCTCCTACAATGAGCAGTTCTTC
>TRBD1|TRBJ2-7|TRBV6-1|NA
CASSEGTGSYEQYF
TGTGCCAGCAGTGAAGGGACAGGTTCCTACGAGCAGTACTTC
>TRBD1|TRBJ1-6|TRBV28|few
CASSFRDRVSPLHF
TGTGCCAGCAGTTTCCGGGACAGGGTTTCACCCCTCCACTTT
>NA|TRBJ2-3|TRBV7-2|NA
CASSFMGRTADTQYF
TGTGCCAGCAGCTTTATGGGGAGAACGGCAGATACGCAGTATTTT
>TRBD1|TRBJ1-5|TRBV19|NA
CASFETGTGRNQPQHF
TGTGCCAGTTTTGAAACCGGGACAGGTCGCAATCAGCCCCAGCATTTT
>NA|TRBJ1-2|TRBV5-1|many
CASSLLTGANYGYTF
TGCGCCAGCAGCTTGCTGACAGGTGCTAACTATGGCTACACCTTC
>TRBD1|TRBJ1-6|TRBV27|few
CASSSTRTGPNSPLHF
TGTGCCAGCAGTTCGACCCGGACAGGGCCAAATTCACCCCTCCACTTT
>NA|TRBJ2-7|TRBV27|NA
CASSLTGSYEQYF
TGTGCCAGCAGTCTGACGGGGTCCTACGAGCAGTACTTC
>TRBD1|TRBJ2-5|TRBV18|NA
CASSPGQPQETQYF
TGTGCCAGCTCCCCGGGACAGCCACAAGAGACCCAGTACTTC
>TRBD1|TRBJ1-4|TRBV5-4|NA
CASRSDRDTNEKLFF
TGTGCCAGCAGGTCAGACAGGGACACTAATGAAAAACTGTTTTTT
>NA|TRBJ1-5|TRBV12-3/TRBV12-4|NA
CASSLRENQPQHF
TGTGCCAGCAGTTTGAGAGAGAATCAGCCCCAGCATTTT
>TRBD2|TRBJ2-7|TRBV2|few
CASSGLLAGNEQYF
TGTGCCAGCAGTGGATTACTAGCGGGGAACGAGCAGTACTTC
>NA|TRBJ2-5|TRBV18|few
CASSPQQETQYF
TGTGCCAGCTCACCCCAACAAGAGACCCAGTACTTC
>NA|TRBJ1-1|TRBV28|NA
CASSESYTEAFF
TGTGCCAGCAGTGAGTCCTACACTGAAGCTTTCTTT
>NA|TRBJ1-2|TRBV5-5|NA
CASSPGGGETGYGYTF
TGTGCCAGCAGCCCTGGCGGGGGCGAGACAGGATATGGCTACACCTTC
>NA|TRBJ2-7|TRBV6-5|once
CASSYSMADRSYEQYF
TGTGCCAGCAGTTACTCGATGGCGGACAGAAGCTACGAGCAGTACTTC
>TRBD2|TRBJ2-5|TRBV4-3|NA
CASSQDWAGTSGSKETQYF
TGCGCCAGCAGCCAAGATTGGGCCGGGACTAGCGGGAGTAAAGAGACCCAGTACTTC
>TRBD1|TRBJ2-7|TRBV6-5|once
CASSYQGAASYEQYF
TGTGCCAGCAGTTACCAGGGGGCGGCCTCCTACGAGCAGTACTTC
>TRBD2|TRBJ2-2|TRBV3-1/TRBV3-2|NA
CASSQVWREGGHTGELFF
TGTGCCAGCAGCCAAGTTTGGAGGGAGGGCGGGCACACCGGGGAGCTGTTTTTT
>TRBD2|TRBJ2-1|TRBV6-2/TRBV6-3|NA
CASSTSGRAFYSDEQFF
TGTGCCAGCAGTACTAGCGGCAGGGCGTTCTATTCGGATGAGCAGTTCTTC
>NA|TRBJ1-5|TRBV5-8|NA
CASSQRTPRGNQPQHF
TGTGCCAGCAGCCAGCGGACCCCTCGAGGCAATCAGCCCCAGCATTTT
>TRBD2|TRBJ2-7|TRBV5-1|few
CASSEAGLAGGSYEQYF
TGCGCCAGCAGCGAAGCGGGACTAGCGGGAGGTTCCTACGAGCAGTACTTC
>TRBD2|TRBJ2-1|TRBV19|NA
CASSINVAGAREQFF
TGTGCCAGTAGTATAAATGTAGCGGGAGCTCGGGAGCAGTTCTTC
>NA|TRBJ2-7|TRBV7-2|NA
CASSLAAFPSYEQYF
TGTGCCAGCAGCCTCGCGGCATTCCCAAGCTACGAGCAGTACTTC
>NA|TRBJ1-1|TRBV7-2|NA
CASSLVLQGPMNTEAFF
TGTGCCAGCAGCTTGGTGTTACAGGGCCCGATGAACACTGAAGCTTTCTTT
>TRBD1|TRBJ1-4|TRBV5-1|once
CASSRGTDNEKLFF
TGCGCCAGCAGCCGAGGGACAGACAATGAAAAACTGTTTTTT
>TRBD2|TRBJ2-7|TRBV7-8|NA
CASSPRTSGYEQYF
TGTGCCAGCAGCCCACGGACTAGCGGGTACGAGCAGTACTTC
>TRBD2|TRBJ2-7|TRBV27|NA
CASSPLAGGAGEQYF
TGTGCCAGCAGTCCATTAGCGGGAGGCGCCGGCGAGCAGTACTTC